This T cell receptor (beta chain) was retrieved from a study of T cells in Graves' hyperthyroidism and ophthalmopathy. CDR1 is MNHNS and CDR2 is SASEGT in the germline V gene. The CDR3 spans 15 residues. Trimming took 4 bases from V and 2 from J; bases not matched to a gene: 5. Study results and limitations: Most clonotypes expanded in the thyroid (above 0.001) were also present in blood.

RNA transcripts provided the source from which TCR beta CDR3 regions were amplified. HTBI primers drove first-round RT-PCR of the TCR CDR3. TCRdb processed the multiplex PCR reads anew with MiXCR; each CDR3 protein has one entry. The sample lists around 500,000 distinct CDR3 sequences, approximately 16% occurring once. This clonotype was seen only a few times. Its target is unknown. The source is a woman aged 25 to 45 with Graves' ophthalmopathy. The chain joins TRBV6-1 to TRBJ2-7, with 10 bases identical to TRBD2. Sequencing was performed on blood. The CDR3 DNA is TGTGCCAGCAGTGCTACTAGCGGGGTTACCTACGAGCAGTACTTC. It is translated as CASSATSGVTYEQYF.